This is a list of T cell receptor beta chains from one sample in a study of CD8+ T cells in alopecia areata. The table came from immunoSEQ multiplex PCR; TCRdb's copy has only in-frame clones and leaves some out. This repertoire shows some 200,000 clones, more than 45% found once; its top ten account for roughly 1.4%. This specimen consisted of CD4+ T cells sorted from blood, obtained at week 4, from a patient treated with tofacitinib. The receptors shown here come from a human donor with alopecia areata. The conserved cysteine and the conserved F or W are not part of the CDR3 here. Each record gives: V gene, D gene, clone size, CDR3 protein. D genes are given only for firm matches. Size is stated for part of the rows, as once, few or many counts, or as a class when the clone is expanded.

TRBV4-3,-,few,ASSQDHRRGTGELF
TRBV7-9,TRBD1,few,ASSLAQKSDRGLHQPQH
TRBV2,-,-,ASSEGGYT
TRBV7-2,-,-,ASSPRTANYGYT
TRBV5-1,-,-,ASSKKVGGPGYT
TRBV5-6,-,-,ASSFRDTQETQY
TRBV29-1,-,-,SVRRGTYEQY
TRBV2,-,few,ASSGGNEKLF
TRBV2,TRBD1,-,ASSEWGDRDSNQPQH
TRBV30,TRBD2,-,AWSPTGGKLY
TRBV6-6,-,-,ASSTRENYGYT
TRBV10-3,TRBD1,-,AIRGSWDRGHITEAF
TRBV30,-,few,AWSTGNTGELF
TRBV7-2,-,-,ASSPSMGVGEQF
TRBV29-1,-,-,SVRVWGGNTIY
TRBV10-3,-,-,ASSRGGNANYGYT
TRBV7-2,-,many,ASSSPPLGGGYT
TRBV9,-,-,ASSVDWSTDTQY
TRBV19,-,-,ASSIGRASPLH
TRBV6-6,-,-,ASSTRGTSNEAF
TRBV30,-,-,AWRASRIGELF
TRBV11-2,-,-,ASSFPLADTQY
TRBV27,-,-,ASSFREASYEQY
TRBV14,TRBD2,many,ASSQGGGRGETQY
TRBV30,-,-,AWRRDLSSYEQY
TRBV19,TRBD2,few,ASSIPAGGLDTQY
TRBV19,-,-,ASSMSKPNTGELF
TRBV13,-,-,ASSPARQNEAF
TRBV2,-,-,ASAPGLFKAF
TRBV30,TRBD1,-,AWSPGQVNNQPQH
TRBV19,-,-,ASSMGQHGYT
TRBV5-1,-,-,ASSLVRGSGANVLT
TRBV5-1,-,few,ASSRGGAYEQY
TRBV6-5,TRBD1,-,ASSSPPGQPEAF
TRBV19,-,few,ASSIRIRGNQPQH
TRBV29-1,-,-,SRGDTNTGELF
TRBV4-1,TRBD2,few,ASSPTSGAPDTQY
TRBV4-3,-,-,ASSPGLRDYNEQF
TRBV29-1,-,few,SVVGSGGDEQY
TRBV5-1,TRBD1,few,ASSLAGDRAQPQH
TRBV7-6,-,-,ASSPMGTPNYGYT
TRBV15,-,-,ATSREKEWGSGNTIY
TRBV5-1,-,-,ASSSTTGTISYEQY
TRBV2,-,-,ASRSWTAGAKNIQY
TRBV30,-,-,AWSEGGNSNQPQH
TRBV14,-,few,ASGRTAVEAF
TRBV7-9,-,-,ASSLEGGNQPQH
TRBV2,-,few,ASSNEQF
TRBV5-1,TRBD1,-,ASSETPTGTGTHEQF
TRBV2,TRBD1,-,ASSRDSQETQY
TRBV15,-,-,ATNPTGYNEKLF